This T cell receptor beta chain originates from a study of cytomegalovirus exposure and HLA in healthy donors. Findings and caveats of the study: Excluded: some indistinguishable V segments such as TRBV6-2 and TRBV6-3.

To note about this clone: Its antigen is still unknown.

This CDR3 contains 13 residues. Germline assignment: CDR1 SQVTM and CDR2 ANQGSEA. V shed 6 bases, J shed 0 bases, and the junction held 4 bases outside the gene matches. Researchers ran the PCR with 60 Vbeta and 13 Jbeta primers. Sequencing was performed with immunoSEQ multiplex PCR; in TCRdb, only in-frame clones are kept and a portion is missing. The data show 100,000 or so clones, with approximately 70% seen just once and roughly 2.5% held by the top ten. The genes are TRBV29-1 and TRBJ1-1; 7 bases match TRBD1. This sequence originates from a middle-aged man in good health and CMV-seronegative. Sequenced material: PBMCs. In nucleotides, the CDR3 is TGCAGCGTCCGGACAGGCCTGAACACTGAAGCTTTCTTT. This translates into CSVRTGLNTEAFF.